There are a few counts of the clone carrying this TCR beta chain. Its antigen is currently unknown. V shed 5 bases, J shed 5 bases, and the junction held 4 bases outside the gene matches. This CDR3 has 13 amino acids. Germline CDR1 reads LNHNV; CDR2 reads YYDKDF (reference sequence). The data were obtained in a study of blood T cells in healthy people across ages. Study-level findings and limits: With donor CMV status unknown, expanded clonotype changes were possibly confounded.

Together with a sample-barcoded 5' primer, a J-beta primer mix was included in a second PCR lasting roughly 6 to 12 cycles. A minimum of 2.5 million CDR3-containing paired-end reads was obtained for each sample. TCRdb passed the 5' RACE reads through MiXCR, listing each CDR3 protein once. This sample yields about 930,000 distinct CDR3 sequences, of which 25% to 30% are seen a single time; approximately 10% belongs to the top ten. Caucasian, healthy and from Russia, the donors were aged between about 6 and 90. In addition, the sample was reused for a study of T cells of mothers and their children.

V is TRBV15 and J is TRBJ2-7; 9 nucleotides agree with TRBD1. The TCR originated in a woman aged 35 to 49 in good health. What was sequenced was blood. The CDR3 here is CATSGTGLDEQYF. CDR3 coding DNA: TGTGCCACCAGCGGGACAGGGTTGGACGAGCAGTACTTC.